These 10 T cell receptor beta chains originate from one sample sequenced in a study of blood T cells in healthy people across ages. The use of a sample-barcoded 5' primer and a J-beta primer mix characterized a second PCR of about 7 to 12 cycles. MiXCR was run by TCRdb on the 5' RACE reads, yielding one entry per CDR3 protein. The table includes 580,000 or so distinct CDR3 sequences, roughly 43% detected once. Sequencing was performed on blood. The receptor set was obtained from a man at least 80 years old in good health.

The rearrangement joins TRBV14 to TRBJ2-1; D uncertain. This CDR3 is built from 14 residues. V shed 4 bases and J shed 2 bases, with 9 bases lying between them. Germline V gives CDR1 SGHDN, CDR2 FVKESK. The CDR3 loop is CASSRRATYNEQFF. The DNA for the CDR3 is TGTGCCAGCAGCCGACGGGCCACCTACAATGAGCAGTTCTTC.

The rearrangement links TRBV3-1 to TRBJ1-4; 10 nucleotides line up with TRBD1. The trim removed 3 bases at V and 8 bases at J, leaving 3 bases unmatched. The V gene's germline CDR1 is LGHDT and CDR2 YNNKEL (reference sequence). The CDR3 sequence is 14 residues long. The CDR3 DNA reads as TGTGCCAGCAGCCACGGGACAGGGGAAGAAAAACTGTTTTTT. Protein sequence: CASSHGTGEEKLFF.

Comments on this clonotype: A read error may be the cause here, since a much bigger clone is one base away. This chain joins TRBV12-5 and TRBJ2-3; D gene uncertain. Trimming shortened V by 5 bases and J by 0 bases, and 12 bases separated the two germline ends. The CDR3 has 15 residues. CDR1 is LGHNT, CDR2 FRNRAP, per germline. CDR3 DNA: TGTGCTAGTGGTCCGAGGACGGTGAGCACAGATACGCAGTATTTT. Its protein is CASGPRTVSTDTQYF.

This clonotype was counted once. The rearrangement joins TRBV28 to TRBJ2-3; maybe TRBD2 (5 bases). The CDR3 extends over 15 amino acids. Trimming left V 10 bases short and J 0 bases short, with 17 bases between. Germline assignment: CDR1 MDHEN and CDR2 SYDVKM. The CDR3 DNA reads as TGTGCCACCCGACTATGGCGGACCAGCACAGATACGCAGTATTTT. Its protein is CATRLWRTSTDTQYF. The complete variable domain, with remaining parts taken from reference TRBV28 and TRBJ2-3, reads DVKVTQSSRYLVKRTGEKVFLECVQDMDHENMFWYRQDPGLGLRLIYFSYDVKMKEKGDIPEGYSVSREKKERFSLILESASTNQTSMYLCATRLWRTSTDTQYFGPGTRLTVL.

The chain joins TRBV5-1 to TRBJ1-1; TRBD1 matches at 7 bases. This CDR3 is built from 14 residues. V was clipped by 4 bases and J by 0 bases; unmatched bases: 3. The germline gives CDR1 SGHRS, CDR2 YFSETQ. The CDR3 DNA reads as TGCGCCAGCAGCATTGGGACAGTGAACACTGAAGCTTTCTTT. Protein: CASSIGTVNTEAFF.

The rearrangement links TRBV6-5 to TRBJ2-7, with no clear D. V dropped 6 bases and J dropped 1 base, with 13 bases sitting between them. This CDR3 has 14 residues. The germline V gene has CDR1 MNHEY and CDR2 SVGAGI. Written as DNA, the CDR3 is TGTGCCAGCAGGGGTGTAGGAAGTTCCTACGAGCAGTACTTC. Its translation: CASRGVGSSYEQYF.

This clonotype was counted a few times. DNA of the CDR3: TGTGCCAGCAGTGGGACCCCGACTAGCGGGAAAAAGAACGAGCAGTACTTC. Amino acid sequence: CASSGTPTSGKKNEQYF. J is TRBJ2-7 and V is TRBV25-1; TRBD2 aligns across 11 bases. The length of the CDR3 is 17 residues. CDR1 and CDR2 (germline): MGHDK, SYGVNS. The V gene end was trimmed by 4 bases and the J gene end by 5 bases; junction bases not matched to a gene: 13.

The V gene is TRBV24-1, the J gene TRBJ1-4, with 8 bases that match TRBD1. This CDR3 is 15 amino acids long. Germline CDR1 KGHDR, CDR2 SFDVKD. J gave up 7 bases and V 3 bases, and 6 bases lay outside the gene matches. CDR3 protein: CATSDQTGEFEKLFF. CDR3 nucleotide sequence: TGTGCCACCAGTGATCAGACAGGGGAGTTTGAAAAACTGTTTTTT.

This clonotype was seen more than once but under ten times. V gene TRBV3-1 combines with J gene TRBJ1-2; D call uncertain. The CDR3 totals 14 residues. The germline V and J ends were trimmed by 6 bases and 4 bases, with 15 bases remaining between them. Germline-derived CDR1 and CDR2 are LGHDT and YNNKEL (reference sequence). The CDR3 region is CASRPGDLGYGYTF. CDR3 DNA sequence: TGTGCCAGCAGACCGGGAGACCTCGGCTATGGCTACACCTTC.

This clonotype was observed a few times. CDR3 region: CATSDFIGVSSGPLDNEQFF. CDR3 in DNA: TGTGCCACCAGTGATTTCATTGGGGTATCGTCGGGGCCCTTGGACAATGAGCAGTTCTTC. The chain carries TRBV24-1 and TRBJ2-1; either TRBD1 or TRBD2 may supply D (5 bases each). Trimming pared 1 base from V and 5 bases from J, leaving 26 bases between. CDR3 size: 20 residues. Germline-derived CDR1 and CDR2 are KGHDR and SFDVKD.